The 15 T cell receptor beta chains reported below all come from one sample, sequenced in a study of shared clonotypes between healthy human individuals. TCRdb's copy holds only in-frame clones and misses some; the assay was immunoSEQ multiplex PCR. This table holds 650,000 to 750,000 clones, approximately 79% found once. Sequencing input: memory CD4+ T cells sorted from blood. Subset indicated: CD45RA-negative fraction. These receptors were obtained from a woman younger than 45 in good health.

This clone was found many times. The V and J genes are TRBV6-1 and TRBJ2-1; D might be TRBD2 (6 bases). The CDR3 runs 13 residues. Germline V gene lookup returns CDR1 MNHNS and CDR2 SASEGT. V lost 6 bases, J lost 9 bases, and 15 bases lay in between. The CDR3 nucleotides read TGTGCCAGCAGGGTTAGCGGCTCGACTGAGCAGTTCTTC. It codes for CASRVSGSTEQFF.

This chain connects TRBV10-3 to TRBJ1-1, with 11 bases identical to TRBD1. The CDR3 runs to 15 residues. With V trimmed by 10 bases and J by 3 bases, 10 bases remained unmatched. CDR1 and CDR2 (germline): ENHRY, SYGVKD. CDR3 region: CATGQGAAPDTEAFF. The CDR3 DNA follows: TGTGCCACTGGACAGGGGGCGGCCCCCGACACTGAAGCTTTCTTT.

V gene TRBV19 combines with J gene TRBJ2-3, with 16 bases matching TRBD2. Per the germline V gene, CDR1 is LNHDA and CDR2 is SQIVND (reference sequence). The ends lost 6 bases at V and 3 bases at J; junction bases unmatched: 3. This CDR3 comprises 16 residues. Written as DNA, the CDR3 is TGTGCCAGTAGGCGGGGACTAGCGGGAGGGACAGATACGCAGTATTTT. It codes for CASRRGLAGGTDTQYF.

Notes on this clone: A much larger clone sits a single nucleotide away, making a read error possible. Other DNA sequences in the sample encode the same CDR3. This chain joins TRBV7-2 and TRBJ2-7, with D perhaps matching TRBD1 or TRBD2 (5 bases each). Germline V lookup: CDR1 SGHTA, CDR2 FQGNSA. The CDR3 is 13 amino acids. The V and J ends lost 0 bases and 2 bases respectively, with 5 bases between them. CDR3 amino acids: CASSLAGAYEQYF. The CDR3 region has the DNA TGTGCCAGCAGCTTAGCGGGGGCCTACGAGCAGTACTTC. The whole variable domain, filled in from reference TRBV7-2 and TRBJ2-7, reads GAGVSQSPSNKVTEKGKDVELRCDPISGHTALYWYRQSLGQGLEFLIYFQGNSAPDKSGLPSDRFSAERTGGSVSTLTIQRTQQEDSAVYLCASSLAGAYEQYFGPGTRLTVT.

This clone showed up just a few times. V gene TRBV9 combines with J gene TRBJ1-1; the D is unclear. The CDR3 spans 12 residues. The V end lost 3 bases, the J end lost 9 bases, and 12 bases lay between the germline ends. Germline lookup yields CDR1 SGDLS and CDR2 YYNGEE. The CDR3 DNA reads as TGTGCCAGCAGCGAGCATCACGGGCAAGCTTTCTTT. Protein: CASSEHHGQAFF.

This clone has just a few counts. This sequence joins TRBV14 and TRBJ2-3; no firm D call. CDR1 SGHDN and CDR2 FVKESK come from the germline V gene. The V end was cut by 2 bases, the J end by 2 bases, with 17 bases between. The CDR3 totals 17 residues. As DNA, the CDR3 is TGTGCCAGCAGCCAAAGAAGGTCAACAGTGCTCACAGATACGCAGTATTTT. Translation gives CASSQRRSTVLTDTQYF. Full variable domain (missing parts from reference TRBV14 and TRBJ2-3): EAGVTQFPSHSVIEKGQTVTLRCDPISGHDNLYWYRRVMGKEIKFLLHFVKESKQDESGMPNNRFLAERTGGTYSTLKVQPAELEDSGVYFCASSQRRSTVLTDTQYFGPGTRLTVL.

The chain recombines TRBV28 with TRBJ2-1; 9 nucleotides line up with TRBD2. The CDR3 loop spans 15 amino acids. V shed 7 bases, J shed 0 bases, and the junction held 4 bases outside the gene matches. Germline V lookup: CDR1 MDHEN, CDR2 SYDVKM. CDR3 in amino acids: CASIASGASYNEQFF. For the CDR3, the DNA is TGTGCCAGCATCGCTAGCGGGGCCTCCTACAATGAGCAGTTCTTC. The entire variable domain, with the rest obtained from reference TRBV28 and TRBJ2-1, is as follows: DVKVTQSSRYLVKRTGEKVFLECVQDMDHENMFWYRQDPGLGLRLIYFSYDVKMKEKGDIPEGYSVSREKKERFSLILESASTNQTSMYLCASIASGASYNEQFFGPGTRLTVL.

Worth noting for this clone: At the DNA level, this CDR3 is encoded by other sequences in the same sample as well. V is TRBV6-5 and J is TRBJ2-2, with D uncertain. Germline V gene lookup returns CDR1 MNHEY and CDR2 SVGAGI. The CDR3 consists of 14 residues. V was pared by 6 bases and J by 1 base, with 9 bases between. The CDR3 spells CASRPGQNTGELFF. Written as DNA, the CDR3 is TGTGCCAGCAGACCGGGCCAGAACACCGGGGAGCTGTTTTTT.

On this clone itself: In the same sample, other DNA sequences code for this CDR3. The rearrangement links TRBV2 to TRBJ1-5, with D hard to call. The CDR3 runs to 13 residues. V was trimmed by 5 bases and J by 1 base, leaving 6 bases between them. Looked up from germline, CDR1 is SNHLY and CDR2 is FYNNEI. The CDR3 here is CASSIESNQPQHF. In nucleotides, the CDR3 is TGTGCCAGCAGTATAGAAAGCAATCAGCCCCAGCATTTT.

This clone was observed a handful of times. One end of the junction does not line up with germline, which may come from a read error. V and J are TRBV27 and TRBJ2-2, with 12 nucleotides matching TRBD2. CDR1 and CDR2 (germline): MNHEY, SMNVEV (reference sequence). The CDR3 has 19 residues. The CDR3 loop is CASSLRTGRTSGNAGELFF. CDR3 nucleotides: TGTGCCAGCAGTTTGCGGACAGGACGGACTAGCGGGAACGCCGGGGAGCTGTTTTTT.

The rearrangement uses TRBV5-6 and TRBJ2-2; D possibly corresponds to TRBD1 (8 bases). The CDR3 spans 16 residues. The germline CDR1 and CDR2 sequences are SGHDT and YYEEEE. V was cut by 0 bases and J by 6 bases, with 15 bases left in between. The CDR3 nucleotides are TGTGCCAGCAGCTTGGGAGACAGGGGAGGGGCCGGGGAGCTGTTTTTT. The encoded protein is CASSLGDRGGAGELFF.

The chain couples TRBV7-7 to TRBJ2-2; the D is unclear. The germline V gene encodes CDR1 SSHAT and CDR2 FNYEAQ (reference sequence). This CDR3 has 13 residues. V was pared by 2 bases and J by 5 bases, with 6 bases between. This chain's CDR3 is CASSLRETGELFF. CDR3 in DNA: TGTGCCAGCAGCTTAAGAGAAACCGGGGAGCTGTTTTTT.

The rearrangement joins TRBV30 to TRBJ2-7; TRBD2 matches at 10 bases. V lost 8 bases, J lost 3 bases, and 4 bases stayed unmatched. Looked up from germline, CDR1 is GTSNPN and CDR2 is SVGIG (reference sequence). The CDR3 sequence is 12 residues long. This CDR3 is CATQRGGYEQYF. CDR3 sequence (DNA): TGTGCCACCCAGCGGGGGGGCTACGAGCAGTACTTC.

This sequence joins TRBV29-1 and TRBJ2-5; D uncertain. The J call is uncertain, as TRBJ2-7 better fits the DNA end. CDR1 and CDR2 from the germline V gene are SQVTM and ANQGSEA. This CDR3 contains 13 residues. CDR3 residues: CSVDSAGYHEQYF. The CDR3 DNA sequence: TGCAGCGTTGATTCGGCAGGCTACCACGAGCAGTACTTC.

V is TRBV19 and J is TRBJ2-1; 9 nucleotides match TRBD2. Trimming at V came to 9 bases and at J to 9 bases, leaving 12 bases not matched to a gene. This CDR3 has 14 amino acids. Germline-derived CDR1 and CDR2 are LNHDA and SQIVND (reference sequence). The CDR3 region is CASSSIAGVSEQFF. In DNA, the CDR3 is TGTGCCAGCTCTTCGATAGCGGGAGTTAGTGAGCAGTTCTTC.